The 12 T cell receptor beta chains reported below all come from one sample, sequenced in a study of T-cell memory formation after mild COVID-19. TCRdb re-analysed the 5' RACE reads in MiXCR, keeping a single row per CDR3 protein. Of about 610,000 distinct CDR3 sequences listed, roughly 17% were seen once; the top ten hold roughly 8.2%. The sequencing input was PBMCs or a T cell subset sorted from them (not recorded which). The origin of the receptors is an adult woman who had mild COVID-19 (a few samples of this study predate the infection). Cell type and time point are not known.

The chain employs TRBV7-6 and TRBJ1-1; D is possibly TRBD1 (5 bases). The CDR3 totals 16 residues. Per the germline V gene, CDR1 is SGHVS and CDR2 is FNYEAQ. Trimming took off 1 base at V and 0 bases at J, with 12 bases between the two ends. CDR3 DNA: TGTGCCAGCAGCTTAGTCGACAGCTACATGAACACTGAAGCTTTCTTT. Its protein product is CASSLVDSYMNTEAFF.

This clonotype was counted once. The CDR3 here is CASSQFGTSGRETQYF. CDR3 nucleotides: TGCGCCAGCAGCCAGTTCGGGACTAGCGGGAGAGAGACCCAGTACTTC. The chain has TRBV4-3 and TRBJ2-5; 14 nucleotides agree with TRBD2. There are 16 residues in the CDR3. The germline gives CDR1 LGHNA, CDR2 YSLEER. V was pared by 3 bases and J by 4 bases, with 4 bases of the junction left unmatched.

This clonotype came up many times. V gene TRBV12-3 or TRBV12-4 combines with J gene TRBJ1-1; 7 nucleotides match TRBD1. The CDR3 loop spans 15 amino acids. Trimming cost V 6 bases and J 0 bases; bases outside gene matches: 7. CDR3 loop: CASRPGQNLNTEAFF. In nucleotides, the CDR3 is TGTGCCAGCAGACCGGGACAGAACCTGAACACTGAAGCTTTCTTT.

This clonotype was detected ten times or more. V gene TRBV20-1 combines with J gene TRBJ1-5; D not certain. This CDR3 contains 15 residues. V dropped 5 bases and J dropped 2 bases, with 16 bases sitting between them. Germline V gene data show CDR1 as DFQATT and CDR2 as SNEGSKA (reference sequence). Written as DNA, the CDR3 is TGCAGTGCTTCCCGATCGCGGGGTGGCAATCAGCCCCAGCATTTT. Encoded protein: CSASRSRGGNQPQHF.

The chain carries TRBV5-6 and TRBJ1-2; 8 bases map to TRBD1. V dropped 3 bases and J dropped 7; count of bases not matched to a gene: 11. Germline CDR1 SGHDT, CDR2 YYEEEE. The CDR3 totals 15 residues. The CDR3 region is CASSSVTGDESGYTF. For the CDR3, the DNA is TGTGCCAGCAGCTCAGTGACAGGGGATGAGAGTGGCTACACCTTC.

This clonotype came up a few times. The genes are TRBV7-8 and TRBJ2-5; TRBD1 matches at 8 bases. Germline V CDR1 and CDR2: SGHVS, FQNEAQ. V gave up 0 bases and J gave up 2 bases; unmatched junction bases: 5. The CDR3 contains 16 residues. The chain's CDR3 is CASSLARDRRQETQYF. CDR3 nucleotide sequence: TGTGCCAGCAGCTTAGCGCGGGACAGGAGACAAGAGACCCAGTACTTC. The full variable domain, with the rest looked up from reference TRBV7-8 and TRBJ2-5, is GAGVSQSPRYKVAKRGQDVALRCDPISGHVSLFWYQQALGQGPEFLTYFQNEAQLDKSGLPSDRFFAERPEGSVSTLKIQRTQQEDSAVYLCASSLARDRRQETQYFGPGTRLLVL.

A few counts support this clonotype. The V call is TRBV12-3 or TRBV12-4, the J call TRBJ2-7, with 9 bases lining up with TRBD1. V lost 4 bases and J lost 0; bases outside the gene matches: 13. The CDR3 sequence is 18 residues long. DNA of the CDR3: TGTGCCAGCAGTTCCCTCCCCGGGACAGGGTCGAGCTCCTACGAGCAGTACTTC. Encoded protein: CASSSLPGTGSSSYEQYF.

CDR3 region: CASSLALDEFYEQYF. The CDR3 DNA reads TGCGCCAGCAGCTTGGCCCTGGACGAGTTTTACGAGCAGTACTTC. V is TRBV5-1 and J is TRBJ2-7; D call uncertain. This CDR3 comprises 15 residues. Trimming shortened V by 0 bases and J by 4 bases, and 14 bases separated the two germline ends. Germline lookup yields CDR1 SGHRS and CDR2 YFSETQ. Full variable domain (remainder filled in from reference TRBV5-1 and TRBJ2-7): KAGVTQTPRYLIKTRGQQVTLSCSPISGHRSVSWYQQTPGQGLQFLFEYFSETQRNKGNFPGRFSGRQFSNSRSEMNVSTLELGDSALYLCASSLALDEFYEQYFGPGTRLTVT.

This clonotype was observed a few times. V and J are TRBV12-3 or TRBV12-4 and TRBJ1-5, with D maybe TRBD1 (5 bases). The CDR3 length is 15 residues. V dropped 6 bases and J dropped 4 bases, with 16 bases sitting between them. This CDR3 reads CASSRYRDGNQPQHF. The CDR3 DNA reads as TGTGCCAGCAGCCGATACCGGGACGGGAATCAGCCCCAGCATTTT.

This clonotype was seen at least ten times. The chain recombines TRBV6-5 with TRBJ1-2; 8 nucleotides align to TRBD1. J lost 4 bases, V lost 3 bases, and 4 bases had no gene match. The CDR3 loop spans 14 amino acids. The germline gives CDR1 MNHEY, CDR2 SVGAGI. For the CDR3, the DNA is TGTGCCAGCAGTTATACCGACAGGGGCTATGGCTACACCTTC. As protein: CASSYTDRGYGYTF.

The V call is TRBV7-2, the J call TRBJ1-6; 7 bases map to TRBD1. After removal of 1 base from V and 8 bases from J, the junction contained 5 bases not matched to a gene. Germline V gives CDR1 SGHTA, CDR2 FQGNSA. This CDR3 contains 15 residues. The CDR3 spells CASSLGGGRDSPLHF. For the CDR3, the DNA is TGTGCCAGCAGCTTAGGAGGGGGCAGGGATTCACCCCTCCACTTT.

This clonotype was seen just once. The CDR3 protein is CASSLGVSSGANVLTF. The CDR3 coding sequence is TGTGCCAGCAGCTTAGGTGTGAGCTCTGGGGCCAACGTCCTGACTTTC. This rearrangement joins TRBV7-3 to TRBJ2-6; D is unresolved. Trimming cost V 2 bases and J 0 bases, with 8 bases left between them. The CDR3 loop spans 16 amino acids. Germline values: CDR1 SGHTA, CDR2 FQGTGA.